Listed here is a single T cell receptor (beta chain). What it binds is unknown. A junction boundary mismatches the germline segment, possibly from a read error. This specimen comes from a study of metastatic and nonmetastatic thyroid tumors. Study outcomes and limitations: A significant increase in TCR beta diversity was reportedly seen in malignant thyroid tumors relative to benign nodules, in blood and tumor.

Per the original data handling: The study took CDR3 differences across clinicopathological groups and made a distant-metastasis classifier for papillary thyroid cancer from them. Via MiXCR, TCRdb re-called the PCR reads. The V and J calls follow TCRdb's processing rather than the paper's. The table records 50,000 or so clones, roughly a fifth of them present only once. Patients had received no treatment of any kind before thyroid surgery. The receptor was derived from a male donor with papillary thyroid cancer or a benign thyroid nodule (not recorded which). Some clones in this sample may be carry-over from other donors' samples. Sequencing input: blood.

The CDR3 protein is CASILNEVYTF. The CDR3 DNA reads as TGCGCCAGCATCTTGAACGAGGTCTACACCTTC. This chain links TRBV5-1 with TRBJ1-2; D gene ambiguous. The CDR3 loop spans 11 amino acids. Looked up from germline, CDR1 is SGHRS and CDR2 is YFSETQ. The full variable domain, in which reference TRBV5-1 and TRBJ1-2 provide the parts outside the CDR3, is KAGVTQTPRYLIKTRGQQVTLSCSPISGHRSVSWYQQTPGQGLQFLFEYFSETQRNKGNFPGRFSGRQFSNSRSEMNVSTLELGDSALYLCASILNEVYTFGSGTRLTVV.